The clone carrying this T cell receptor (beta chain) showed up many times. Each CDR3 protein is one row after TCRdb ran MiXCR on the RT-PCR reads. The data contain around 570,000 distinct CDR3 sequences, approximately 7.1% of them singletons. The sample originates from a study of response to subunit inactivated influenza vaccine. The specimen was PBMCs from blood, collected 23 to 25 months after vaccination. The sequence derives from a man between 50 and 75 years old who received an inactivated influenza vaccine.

As DNA, the CDR3 is TGCAGTGCTAGAGATGTTGACAGGGGCAAGGGCTACACCTTC. It encodes CSARDVDRGKGYTF. The chain combines TRBV20-1 with TRBJ1-2; 8 bases match TRBD1. In germline, CDR1 is DFQATT, CDR2 SNEGSKA (reference sequence). The CDR3 has 14 amino acids. After removal of 0 bases from V and 8 bases from J, the junction contained 8 bases not matched to a gene.